This T cell receptor beta chain was identified in a study of shared clonotypes between healthy human individuals. Study-wide findings and caveats: Limitation of the genetic and exposure-history diversity represented came from the few donors.

Investigators spread the genomic DNA of each subset evenly over several immunoSEQ plates. Per the authors' pipeline: ImmunoSEQ only sent back junction sequences with no quality scores, so filtering was done differently. The method was immunoSEQ multiplex PCR; TCRdb's version includes in-frame clones alone and lacks a portion of them. Clone size and V and J calls were adopted from that table, with D and trimming inferred from the DNA. The profile covers approximately 460,000 clones, with around 77% appearing a single time and around 12% taken by the ten largest. Regarding this clone: The target antigen is unknown.

The CDR3 has 14 amino acids. The V gene lost 3 bases and the J gene lost 5 bases, with 13 bases spanning the gap. Germline V lookup: CDR1 MRHNA, CDR2 SNTAGT. Donors were Caucasian adults residing in Nashville, Tennessee, USA. The chain is built from TRBV6-4 and TRBJ2-5; D unclear. The sequence was collected from a woman aged 40 to 55 in good health. Some clones in this sample may be carry-over from other donors' samples. Material: PBMCs. Written as DNA, the CDR3 is TGTGCCAGCAGTGAGGGCAGTGGTGCGGAGACCCAGTACTTC. This sequence encodes CASSEGSGAETQYF.